The 19 T cell receptor beta chains reported below all come from one sample, sequenced in a study of early T cells in non-severe SARS-CoV-2 infection. TCRdb called the 5' RACE reads again in MiXCR, with one record for every CDR3 protein. The sample lists 85,000 to 95,000 distinct CDR3 sequences; under 15% were seen once. The material sequenced was whole blood. Receptor source: an adult who was a healthcare worker with PCR-confirmed SARS-CoV-2 infection or an uninfected control (not recorded which).

The chain couples TRBV7-8 to TRBJ2-7, with D possibly TRBD2 on 5 matching bases. The CDR3 totals 15 residues. Between the trimmed V and J ends, which lost 5 bases and 0 bases, there was a span of 14 bases. In germline, CDR1 is SGHVS, CDR2 FQNEAQ. As DNA, the CDR3 is TGTGCCAGCAGCCTAGAGGGCGGTATCTCCTACGAGCAGTACGTC. This translates into CASSLEGGISYEQYV.

This chain links TRBV30 with TRBJ1-5; maybe TRBD1 (5 bases). The germline V and J ends were trimmed by 2 bases and 7 bases, with 15 bases remaining between them. The germline V gene encodes CDR1 GTSNPN and CDR2 SVGIG (reference sequence). The CDR3 totals 14 residues. The CDR3 spells CAWSKRGLNQPQHF. In nucleotides, the CDR3 is TGTGCCTGGAGTAAGAGGGGTCTGAACCAGCCCCAGCATTTT.

The chain is built from TRBV28 and TRBJ1-4; D remains unclear. The length of the CDR3 is 12 residues. V lost 2 bases and J 12 bases, leaving 10 bases between the germline ends. The germline gives CDR1 MDHEN, CDR2 SYDVKM. The DNA for the CDR3 is TGTGCCAGCAGTTTACATCCCCAGGAACTGTTTTTT. It is translated as CASSLHPQELFF.

The chain links TRBV7-2 to TRBJ2-1; 7 nucleotides align to TRBD1. This CDR3 region has 13 residues. After removal of 3 bases from V and 12 bases from J, the junction contained 8 bases not matched to a gene. Germline CDR1 reads SGHTA; CDR2 reads FQGNSA. The CDR3 DNA is TGTGCCAGCAGCTTTGACAGGGCTAATATGCAGTTCTTC. It encodes CASSFDRANMQFF.

Notes on this clonotype: This sequence may be a read error, since a much larger clone differs from it by one base. The chain has TRBV7-8 and TRBJ1-2; tentatively, D is TRBD1 (6 bases). The CDR3 is 13 amino acids. Germline lookup yields CDR1 SGHVS and CDR2 FQNEAQ. In DNA, the CDR3 is TGTGCCAACAGCTTAGACAGGAACTATGGCTACACCTTC. Protein: CANSLDRNYGYTF.

This clonotype was picked up a small number of times. The rearrangement links TRBV29-1 to TRBJ1-1; D gene uncertain. This CDR3 spans 14 amino acids. Trimming pared 3 bases from V and 2 bases from J, leaving 13 bases between. CDR1 and CDR2 (germline): SQVTM, ANQGSEA. The chain's CDR3 is CSVDRYRSNTEAFF. Here the CDR3 DNA reads TGCAGCGTTGATCGTTACAGATCCAACACTGAAGCTTTCTTT.

The CDR3: CSARDVVWGADGDTQYF. The CDR3 DNA reads as TGCAGTGCTAGAGACGTTGTTTGGGGGGCAGACGGAGATACGCAGTATTTT. V is TRBV20-1 and J is TRBJ2-3, with D perhaps being TRBD1 or TRBD2 (6 bases each). The CDR3 covers 17 residues. V lost 0 bases to trimming and J lost 5 bases, with 21 bases between them. Looked up from germline, CDR1 is DFQATT and CDR2 is SNEGSKA (reference sequence).

The chain combines TRBV12-5 with TRBJ2-7; 11 nucleotides line up with TRBD2. J lost 3 bases, V lost 0 bases, and 10 bases had no gene match. Germline loops: CDR1 LGHNT, CDR2 FRNRAP. The CDR3 runs 18 residues. CDR3 amino acids: CASGLVPLAGGVGYEQYV. Here the CDR3 DNA reads TGTGCTAGTGGTTTGGTACCGCTAGCGGGGGGCGTCGGCTACGAGCAGTACGTC.

This clonotype has just a few counts. V gene TRBV5-6 combines with J gene TRBJ2-7; D gene ambiguous. Trimming removed 0 bases from V and 6 bases from J, with 16 bases in between. CDR3 length equals 15 residues. Per germline, CDR1 SGHDT and CDR2 YYEEEE. Written as DNA, the CDR3 is TGTGCCAGCAGCTTGGGATCCGTCAGGTCAGGCGAGCAGTACGTC. This sequence encodes CASSLGSVRSGEQYV.

This chain connects TRBV2 to TRBJ2-7; either TRBD1 or TRBD2 may fit D (5 bases each). This CDR3 comprises 15 residues. Germline CDR1 is SNHLY and CDR2 is FYNNEI. The germline V and J ends were trimmed by 11 bases and 4 bases, with 24 bases remaining between them. This chain's CDR3 is CAGERKNGDLYEQYV. CDR3 sequence (DNA): TGTGCCGGTGAGAGGAAGAACGGGGACCTTTACGAGCAGTACGTC.

This clonotype has only a few counts. The chain has TRBV7-3 and TRBJ2-3, with 7 bases identical to TRBD2. The J segment lost 4 bases and the V segment lost 5 bases, leaving 15 bases of the junction unmatched. The CDR3 runs to 17 residues. Germline lookup yields CDR1 SGHTA and CDR2 FQGTGA. The CDR3 DNA is TGTGCCAGCAGCCCACGGGGGGTGCTTCGTGGGGCAGATACGCAGTATTTT. Translated, it gives CASSPRGVLRGADTQYF.

The rearrangement uses TRBV18 and TRBJ2-1; 7 bases agree with TRBD1. The germline V gene encodes CDR1 KGHSH and CDR2 LQKENI. Trimming took 3 bases from V and 7 from J; bases not matched to a gene: 6. This CDR3 is built from 14 residues. In DNA, the CDR3 is TGTGCCAGCTCACCCGAGGCAGGGGGAAATGAGCAGTTCTTC. Translating it yields CASSPEAGGNEQFF.

This clonotype appeared a single time. This may arise from a read error, as a much more abundant clone is one base away. This chain uses TRBV20-1 with TRBJ1-3; no clear D. The V gene's germline CDR1 is DFQATT and CDR2 SNEGSKA (reference sequence). The CDR3 consists of 17 residues. The CDR3 coding sequence is TGCAGTGCTAGAGATGTTAGGGTGGACCCCTCTGGAAGCACCATATATTTT. Its protein is CSARDVRVDPSGSTIYF.

The chain links TRBV20-1 to TRBJ2-2; no definite D call. The V and J ends lost 2 bases and 7 bases respectively, with 11 bases between them. The CDR3 spans 13 residues. The germline V gene has CDR1 DFQATT and CDR2 SNEGSKA (reference sequence). The CDR3 nucleotides are TGCAGTGCTAGATATGACGGTAGCGGGGAGCTGTTTTTT. Protein product: CSARYDGSGELFF.

The gene calls are TRBV4-1 and TRBJ2-5; D gene uncertain. CDR3 size: 15 residues. Per germline, CDR1 MGHRA and CDR2 YSYEKL. Trimming removed 0 bases at V and 5 bases at J, with 13 bases between. In nucleotides, the CDR3 is TGCGCCAGCAGCCAAGACCCAGGCGCATGGGAGACCCAGTACTTC. This encodes CASSQDPGAWETQYF.

This clonotype has a handful of counts. The chain links TRBV25-1 to TRBJ2-2, with a weak D call TRBD1 (5 bases). The CDR3 loop spans 15 amino acids. The germline CDR1 and CDR2 sequences are MGHDK and SYGVNS. The V end lost 3 bases, the J end lost 4 bases, and 12 bases lay between the germline ends. This CDR3 is CASSDPRTPTGELFF. In nucleotides, the CDR3 is TGTGCCAGCAGTGATCCGAGGACACCCACCGGGGAGCTGTTTTTT.

This clonotype was counted only a few times. The CDR3 loop is CASSSGLAGFSGANVLTF. CDR3 DNA: TGTGCCAGCAGTTCGGGACTAGCGGGGTTCTCTGGGGCCAACGTCCTGACTTTC. V and J are TRBV28 and TRBJ2-6; TRBD2 matches at 13 bases. V lost 4 bases, J lost 0 bases, and 3 bases stayed unmatched. The CDR3 extends over 18 amino acids. From germline, CDR1 is MDHEN and CDR2 SYDVKM.

The chain has TRBV27 and TRBJ2-1; D remains unclear. This CDR3 spans 15 amino acids. Trimming removed 4 bases from V and 0 bases from J, with 10 bases in between. Germline CDR1 MNHEY, CDR2 SMNVEV (reference sequence). DNA of the CDR3: TGTGCCAGCAGTTCTCGCCCCCCCTCCTACAATGAGCAGTTCTTC. Residues: CASSSRPPSYNEQFF.

This clonotype appeared many times. The CDR3 DNA reads as TGCAGTCCTAAGACGGGACTAGCCTTTCCCTACGAGCAGTACGTC. Translated, it gives CSPKTGLAFPYEQYV. This sequence joins TRBV20-1 and TRBJ2-7, with 9 positions matching TRBD2. This CDR3 region has 15 residues. V trimming: 8 bases; J trimming: 2 bases; junction bases outside the gene matches: 13. Per the germline V gene, CDR1 is DFQATT and CDR2 is SNEGSKA (reference sequence).